One and the same sample provided the 21 T cell receptor beta chains below, sequenced in a study of blood T cell repertoires in COVID-19. Data came from immunoSEQ multiplex PCR; TCRdb stores just in-frame clones and leaves some out. The repertoire holds under 250,000 clones, with 65% to 90% as singletons. Sequencing input: peripheral blood. The receptors were sampled from a human donor in a cohort sampled during active COVID-19.

This chain connects TRBV30 to TRBJ1-4; D gene ambiguous. The CDR3 contains 14 residues. Germline CDR1 and CDR2: GTSNPN and SVGIG (reference sequence). The germline V and J ends were trimmed by 5 bases and 0 bases, with 10 bases remaining between them. CDR3 in DNA: TGTGCCTGGGGGTTAAAATCAACTAATGAAAAACTGTTTTTT. Translated, it gives CAWGLKSTNEKLFF.

The chain joins TRBV10-2 to TRBJ2-7, with D maybe TRBD1 (6 bases). Germline-derived CDR1 and CDR2 are WSHSY and SAAADI. Trimming pared 0 bases from V and 2 bases from J, leaving 11 bases between. The CDR3 runs to 15 residues. The CDR3 loop reads CASSESGGVAYEQYF. The DNA of the CDR3 is TGCGCCAGCAGTGAGTCAGGGGGAGTCGCCTACGAGCAGTACTTC.

CDR3 in DNA: TGTGCCAGTAGTAACCGAGGGACAGGGATTTCCTACGAGCAGTACTTC. Amino acid sequence: CASSNRGTGISYEQYF. The genes are TRBV19 and TRBJ2-7; 9 bases line up with TRBD1. This CDR3 is built from 16 residues. The germline V gene encodes CDR1 LNHDA and CDR2 SQIVND (reference sequence). V lost 4 bases to trimming and J lost 1 base; unmatched junction nucleotides: 8.

In this sample, this clone turned up a few times. This chain links TRBV19 with TRBJ1-1, with 9 bases matching TRBD1. Germline V gives CDR1 LNHDA, CDR2 SQIVND (reference sequence). Trimming cost V 3 bases and J 1 base; bases outside gene matches: 9. There are 17 residues in the CDR3. Here the CDR3 DNA reads TGTGCCAGTAGTATCCGTATGCCGGGACAGGGGAACACTGAAGCTTTCTTT. This encodes CASSIRMPGQGNTEAFF.

Only one count was recorded for this clone. The chain links TRBV24-1 to TRBJ2-3; no clear D. The CDR3 is 15 amino acids. Looked up from germline, CDR1 is KGHDR and CDR2 is SFDVKD. V dropped 1 base and J dropped 1 base, with 8 bases sitting between them. In DNA form, the CDR3 reads TGTGCCACCAGTGATTTCGGCCGGGGCACAGATACGCAGTATTTT. Translation: CATSDFGRGTDTQYF.

The chain links TRBV27 to TRBJ2-3, with D possibly TRBD2 on 5 matching bases. CDR1 and CDR2 from the germline V gene are MNHEY and SMNVEV (reference sequence). CDR3 size: 14 residues. Deletions cut 2 bases from V and 2 bases from J, with 8 bases between. The CDR3 sequence: CASSLTRNTDTQYF. The CDR3 DNA reads TGTGCCAGCAGTTTAACTAGGAACACAGATACGCAGTATTTT.

This clone was detected only once. V usage is TRBV6-4 and J usage is TRBJ1-2; no definite D call. V was shortened by 0 bases and J by 6 bases, with 11 bases between the two germline ends. The CDR3 spans 14 residues. Germline V CDR1 and CDR2: MRHNA, SNTAGT. The CDR3, as DNA: TGTGCCAGCAGTGACTCAGGGAGGGTTGATGGCTACACCTTC. Translated: CASSDSGRVDGYTF.

The V gene is TRBV28, the J gene TRBJ2-7; D possibly corresponds to TRBD1 (6 bases). The V end was cut by 2 bases, the J end by 3 bases, with 14 bases between. This CDR3 region has 15 residues. The V gene's germline CDR1 is MDHEN and CDR2 SYDVKM. The DNA of the CDR3 is TGTGCCAGCAGTTTAGACAGGAGTACCGTCTACGAGCAGTACTTC. It yields the protein CASSLDRSTVYEQYF.

There are a few counts of this clone. The chain couples TRBV7-2 to TRBJ2-7; TRBD2 matches 9 bases. Germline lookup yields CDR1 SGHTA and CDR2 FQGNSA. Trimming cost V 1 base and J 6 bases; bases outside gene matches: 4. CDR3 length equals 14 residues. The CDR3 DNA is TGTGCCAGCAGCTTAGGGCTAGCGGGATTCGAGCAGTACTTC. This sequence encodes CASSLGLAGFEQYF.

V is TRBV14 and J is TRBJ2-3; the D gene is possibly TRBD1 (5 bases). The V end was cut by 3 bases, the J end by 2 bases, with 15 bases between. CDR1 and CDR2 (germline): SGHDN, FVKESK. This CDR3 spans 16 amino acids. The CDR3 loop reads CASSHRAPSITDTQYF. In DNA form, the CDR3 reads TGTGCCAGCAGCCACAGGGCGCCATCTATCACAGATACGCAGTATTTT.

This chain uses TRBV2 with TRBJ2-1, with 9 bases fitting TRBD2. Losses at the gene ends were 4 bases for V and 5 bases for J; bases not matched to a gene: 6. The germline CDR1 and CDR2 sequences are SNHLY and FYNNEI. CDR3 length: 15 amino acids. CDR3 in DNA: TGTGCCAGCAGTGTTATAGCGGGAGTTAACAATGAGCAGTTCTTC. Residues: CASSVIAGVNNEQFF. Full variable domain (remainder filled in from reference TRBV2 and TRBJ2-1): EPEVTQTPSHQVTQMGQEVILRCVPISNHLYFYWYRQILGQKVEFLVSFYNNEISEKSEIFDDQFSVERPDGSNFTLKIRSTKLEDSAMYFCASSVIAGVNNEQFFGPGTRLTVL.

The rearrangement uses TRBV19 and TRBJ1-2, with 9 bases matching TRBD1. With V trimmed by 9 bases and J by 0 bases, 20 bases remained unmatched. Germline-derived CDR1 and CDR2 are LNHDA and SQIVND (reference sequence). This CDR3 spans 19 amino acids. The CDR3 coding sequence is TGTGCCAGCGCCTTGCTGACGGAGGGGACAGGGAAAGCTAACTATGGCTACACCTTC. The encoded protein is CASALLTEGTGKANYGYTF.

The V and J genes are TRBV11-2 and TRBJ1-2; 7 bases agree with TRBD1. This CDR3 is 17 amino acids long. The germline CDR1 and CDR2 sequences are SGHAT and FQNNGV. With V trimmed by 1 base and J by 0 bases, 8 bases remained unmatched. The CDR3 coding sequence is TGTGCCAGCAGCTTAGTCAGCCCCGGGACAGCTAACTATGGCTACACCTTC. Protein sequence: CASSLVSPGTANYGYTF.

This chain links TRBV19 with TRBJ1-2; D gene unclear. From germline, CDR1 is LNHDA and CDR2 SQIVND (reference sequence). Trimming left V 6 bases short and J 5 bases short, with 13 bases between. The CDR3 consists of 13 residues. CDR3 nucleotide sequence: TGTGCCAGTAGCCCTTTCAGATTATATGGCTACACCTTC. Translating gives CASSPFRLYGYTF.

The chain recombines TRBV11-2 with TRBJ2-2; D is uncertain. Trimming left V 7 bases short and J 0 bases short, with 12 bases between. The CDR3 is made up of 15 amino acids. Germline CDR1 and CDR2: SGHAT and FQNNGV. In nucleotides, the CDR3 is TGTGCCAGCACCCCACGGGTCGCGAACACCGGGGAGCTGTTTTTT. Encoded protein: CASTPRVANTGELFF.

The chain couples TRBV7-9 to TRBJ1-2, with D hard to call. The CDR3 loop spans 15 amino acids. Trimming shortened V by 5 bases and J by 4 bases, and 17 bases separated the two germline ends. Germline assignment: CDR1 SEHNR and CDR2 FQNEAQ (reference sequence). The DNA of the CDR3 is TGTGCCAGCAGCCCCCCTTCGGAGGCAAGCTATGGCTACACCTTC. This encodes CASSPPSEASYGYTF.

J is TRBJ2-7 and V is TRBV27, with TRBD1 identical over 10 bases. CDR1 is MNHEY, CDR2 SMNVEV, per germline (reference sequence). The CDR3 extends over 17 amino acids. J gave up 0 bases and V 2 bases, and 7 bases lay outside the gene matches. CDR3 protein: CASSLNPGQGSSYEQYF. As DNA, the CDR3 is TGTGCCAGCAGTTTAAACCCGGGACAGGGGAGCTCCTACGAGCAGTACTTC.

The table lists this clone with a few counts. This chain joins TRBV6-6 and TRBJ2-7; 10 bases are shared with TRBD2. Germline V gene sequence: CDR1 MNHNY, CDR2 SVGAGI (reference sequence). The ends lost 6 bases at V and 5 bases at J; junction bases unmatched: 10. The CDR3 is 15 residues long. The CDR3 loop reads CASSLTGTSVNEQYF. In DNA form, the CDR3 reads TGTGCCAGCAGCCTCACCGGGACTAGCGTTAACGAGCAGTACTTC.

The chain has TRBV19 and TRBJ1-1; D remains ambiguous. V was trimmed by 3 bases and J by 0 bases, leaving 14 bases between them. The CDR3 totals 16 residues. CDR1 is LNHDA and CDR2 is SQIVND in the germline V gene (reference sequence). This CDR3 reads CASSMGGEVMNTEAFF. Here the CDR3 DNA reads TGTGCCAGTAGTATGGGCGGGGAGGTGATGAACACTGAAGCTTTCTTT.

The V gene is TRBV27, the J gene TRBJ2-2; 9 nucleotides agree with TRBD2. This CDR3 is 18 amino acids long. In germline, CDR1 is MNHEY, CDR2 SMNVEV (reference sequence). V was pared by 3 bases and J by 2 bases, with 10 bases of the junction left unmatched. The CDR3 loop is CASSFAGREGLNTGELFF. CDR3 sequence (DNA): TGTGCCAGCAGTTTCGCGGGGCGGGAGGGCCTCAACACCGGGGAGCTGTTTTTT.

This chain connects TRBV7-8 to TRBJ1-1; no firm D call. Looked up from germline, CDR1 is SGHVS and CDR2 is FQNEAQ. The CDR3 has 13 residues. Trimming took 4 bases from V and 1 from J, leaving 7 bases between them. DNA for the CDR3: TGTGCCAGCAGCTCCTACAGGAACACTGAAGCTTTCTTT. Encoded protein: CASSSYRNTEAFF.